This T cell receptor (beta chain) was recovered during a study of CD8 T cells in ankylosing spondylitis. The CDR3 extends over 14 amino acids. Trimming took off 6 bases at V and 6 bases at J, with 15 bases between the two ends. TCRdb recomputed calls from the 5' RACE reads with MiXCR, one row per CDR3 protein. The sample records 200,000 or so distinct CDR3 sequences, roughly 18% being singletons. The table lists this clonotype with many counts. The clonotype was recovered from a male donor aged 10-29 years with ankylosing spondylitis or in good health (not recorded which). The chain uses TRBV12-3 or TRBV12-4 and TRBJ2-1; D gene uncertain. The sequenced material came from blood, either unsorted or a sorted T cell fraction (not recorded which). Here the CDR3 reads CASSQNALGNEQFF. The CDR3 DNA reads as TGTGCCAGCAGCCAGAACGCCCTCGGCAATGAGCAGTTCTTC.